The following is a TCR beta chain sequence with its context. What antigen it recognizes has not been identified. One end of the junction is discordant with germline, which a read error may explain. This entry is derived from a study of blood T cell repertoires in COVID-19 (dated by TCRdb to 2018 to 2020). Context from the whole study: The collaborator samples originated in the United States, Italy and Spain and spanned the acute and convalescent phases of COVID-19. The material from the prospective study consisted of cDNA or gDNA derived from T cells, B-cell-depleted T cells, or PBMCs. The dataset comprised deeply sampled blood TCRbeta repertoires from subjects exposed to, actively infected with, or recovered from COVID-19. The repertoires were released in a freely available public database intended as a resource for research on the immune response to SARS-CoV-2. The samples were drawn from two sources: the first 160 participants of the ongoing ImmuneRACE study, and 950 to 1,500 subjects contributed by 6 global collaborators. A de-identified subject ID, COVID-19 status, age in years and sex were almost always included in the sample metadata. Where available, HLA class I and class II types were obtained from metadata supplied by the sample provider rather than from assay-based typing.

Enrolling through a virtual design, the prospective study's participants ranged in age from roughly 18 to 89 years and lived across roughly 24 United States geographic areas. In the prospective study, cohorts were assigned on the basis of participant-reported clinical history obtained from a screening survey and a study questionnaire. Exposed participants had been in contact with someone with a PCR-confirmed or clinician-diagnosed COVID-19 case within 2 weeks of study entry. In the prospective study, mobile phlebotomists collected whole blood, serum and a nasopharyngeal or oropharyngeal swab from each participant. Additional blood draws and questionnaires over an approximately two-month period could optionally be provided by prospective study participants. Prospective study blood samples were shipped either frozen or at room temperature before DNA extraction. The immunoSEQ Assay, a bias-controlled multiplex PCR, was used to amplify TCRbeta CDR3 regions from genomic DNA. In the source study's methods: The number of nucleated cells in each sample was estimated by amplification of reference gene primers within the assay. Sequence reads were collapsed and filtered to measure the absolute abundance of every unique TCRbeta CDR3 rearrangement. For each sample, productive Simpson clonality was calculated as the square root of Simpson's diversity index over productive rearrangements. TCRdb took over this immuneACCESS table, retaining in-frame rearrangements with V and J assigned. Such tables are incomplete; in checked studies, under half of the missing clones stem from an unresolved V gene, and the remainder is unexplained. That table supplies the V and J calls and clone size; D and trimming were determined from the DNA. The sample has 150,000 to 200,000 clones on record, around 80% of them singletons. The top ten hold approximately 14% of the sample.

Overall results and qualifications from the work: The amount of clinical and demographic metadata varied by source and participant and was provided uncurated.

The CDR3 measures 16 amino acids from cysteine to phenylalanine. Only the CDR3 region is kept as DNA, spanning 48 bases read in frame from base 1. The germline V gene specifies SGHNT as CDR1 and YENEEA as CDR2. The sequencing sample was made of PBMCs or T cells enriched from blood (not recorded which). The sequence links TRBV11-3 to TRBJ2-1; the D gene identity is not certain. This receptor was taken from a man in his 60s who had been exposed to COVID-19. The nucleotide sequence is TGTGCCAGCAGCCTTAATGGCGGTTATTCCTTCAATGAGCAGTTCTTC. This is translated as CASSLNGGYSFNEQFF.